These 27 T cell receptor beta chains originate from one sample sequenced in a study of OX40 agonist ivuxolimab in advanced cancers. Profiling relied on immunoSEQ multiplex PCR, and the TCRdb table lists in-frame clones only, not all of them. Counted here are 100,000 to 150,000 clones, 85% to 95% occurring once; the ten biggest clones make up 0.7% to 0.9%. The material sequenced was CD4+ or CD8+ T cells sorted from blood, taken in a trial of the OX40 agonist ivuxolimab. The receptors come from an adult with an advanced solid tumor such as melanoma, head and neck, liver or kidney cancer.

The chain couples TRBV15 to TRBJ1-4; D gene uncertain. CDR3 length: 19 residues. Trimming left V 0 bases short and J 1 base short, with 18 bases between. The germline V gene encodes CDR1 LNHNV and CDR2 YYDKDF (reference sequence). The chain's CDR3 is CATSRDELVWGGTNEKLFF. In nucleotides, the CDR3 is TGTGCCACCAGCAGAGATGAGTTGGTGTGGGGTGGAACTAATGAAAAACTGTTTTTT.

This clone was seen once. The rearrangement links TRBV19 to TRBJ2-1; 11 bases match TRBD2. Trimming at V came to 2 bases and at J to 12 bases, leaving 15 bases not matched to a gene. CDR3 length: 17 residues. Germline values: CDR1 LNHDA, CDR2 SQIVND (reference sequence). The CDR3 nucleotides read TGTGCCAGTAGTATAAACCCAACTAGCGGGAGAATTCGTGGGCAGTTCTTC. It is translated as CASSINPTSGRIRGQFF.

CDR3 sequence (DNA): TGTGCCTTAGCCCGCCTAGCGGCTAAAAGCACAGATACGCAGTATTTT. Amino acids: CALARLAAKSTDTQYF. The gene calls are TRBV30 and TRBJ2-3; TRBD2 aligns across 7 bases. The germline CDR1 and CDR2 sequences are GTSNPN and SVGIG (reference sequence). There are 16 residues in the CDR3. J lost 0 bases, V lost 7 bases, and 13 bases had no gene match.

The J gene is TRBJ2-7, the V gene TRBV7-2; TRBD1 agrees at 9 bases. Germline V gene data show CDR1 as SGHTA and CDR2 as FQGNSA. The CDR3 sequence is 15 residues long. V shed 5 bases, J shed 0 bases, and the junction held 5 bases outside the gene matches. CDR3 coding DNA: TGTGCCAGCAGCACCGGGACAGGGTACTCCTACGAGCAGTACTTC. Translation gives CASSTGTGYSYEQYF.

The CDR3, as DNA: TGTGCCACCCAGGGGGCTAATTCACCCCTCCACTTT. It yields the protein CATQGANSPLHF. The chain has TRBV28 and TRBJ1-6, with 8 bases lining up with TRBD1. Germline CDR1 reads MDHEN; CDR2 reads SYDVKM. Trimming cost V 10 bases and J 6 bases; bases outside gene matches: 2. The CDR3 is made up of 12 amino acids.

The V and J genes are TRBV19 and TRBJ1-6; possibly TRBD1 for D (5 bases). CDR3 length: 14 amino acids. Germline values: CDR1 LNHDA, CDR2 SQIVND (reference sequence). V was clipped by 7 bases and J by 4 bases, with 11 bases between them. CDR3 in DNA: TGTGCCAGTAAGGGGCAGGGATATAATTCACCCCTCCACTTT. Protein: CASKGQGYNSPLHF.

The V and J genes are TRBV2 and TRBJ2-2; 8 bases agree with TRBD1. Germline loops: CDR1 SNHLY, CDR2 FYNNEI. The CDR3 consists of 13 residues. V was pared by 11 bases and J by 5 bases, with 7 bases of the junction left unmatched. The CDR3 sequence is CAGGTGWTGELFF. The CDR3 nucleotides are TGTGCCGGGGGGACAGGATGGACCGGGGAGCTGTTTTTT.

The chain has TRBV5-1 and TRBJ2-1, with 15 bases matching TRBD2. Germline V gene sequence: CDR1 SGHRS, CDR2 YFSETQ. The CDR3 has 21 amino acids. V shed 3 bases and J 7 bases; nucleotides not matched to a gene: 20. The CDR3 spells CASSSLGVGLAGGPGYNEQFF. The CDR3 coding sequence is TGCGCCAGCAGCTCCTTGGGGGTCGGACTAGCGGGAGGGCCGGGATATAATGAGCAGTTCTTC. Combining the CDR3 with reference TRBV5-1 and TRBJ2-1 gives the whole variable domain KAGVTQTPRYLIKTRGQQVTLSCSPISGHRSVSWYQQTPGQGLQFLFEYFSETQRNKGNFPGRFSGRQFSNSRSEMNVSTLELGDSALYLCASSSLGVGLAGGPGYNEQFFGPGTRLTVL.

The V call is TRBV5-1, the J call TRBJ2-5; TRBD2 agrees at 9 bases. Germline trimming cut 0 bases from V and 5 bases from J; bases unmatched to any gene: 2. The CDR3 loop spans 14 amino acids. Germline V lookup: CDR1 SGHRS, CDR2 YFSETQ. The CDR3: CASSLESGRETQYF. The CDR3 DNA sequence: TGCGCCAGCAGCTTGGAGAGCGGGAGGGAGACCCAGTACTTC.

The genes are TRBV4-2 and TRBJ2-7; no firm D call. This CDR3 comprises 15 residues. From germline, CDR1 is LGHNA and CDR2 YNFKEQ. V was cut by 5 bases and J by 3 bases, with 17 bases left in between. The CDR3 spells CASSLFPRQSYEQYF. The CDR3 DNA reads as TGTGCCAGCAGCTTGTTTCCCCGACAAAGCTACGAGCAGTACTTC.

The chain carries TRBV5-1 and TRBJ2-2; D uncertain. The CDR3 contains 12 residues. Germline loops: CDR1 SGHRS, CDR2 YFSETQ. V was shortened by 3 bases and J by 4 bases, with 4 bases between the two germline ends. The CDR3 is CASSSATGELFF. CDR3 in DNA: TGCGCCAGCAGCTCAGCCACCGGGGAGCTGTTTTTT.

This clone was detected only once. CDR3 sequence: CASSPPGQTYEQYF. The CDR3 DNA sequence: TGTGCCAGCAGCCCCCCCGGACAGACCTACGAGCAGTACTTC. The chain is built from TRBV11-2 and TRBJ2-7, with a possible D match to TRBD1 (6 bases). The CDR3 consists of 14 residues. Between the trimmed V and J ends, which lost 5 bases and 2 bases, there was a span of 13 bases. Germline assignment: CDR1 SGHAT and CDR2 FQNNGV.

The chain uses TRBV6-5 and TRBJ1-2; D perhaps matches TRBD1 (6 bases). This CDR3 spans 12 amino acids. V was pared by 7 bases and J by 4 bases, with 10 bases between. Germline CDR1 MNHEY, CDR2 SVGAGI. The CDR3 reads CASKGQAYGYTF. Here the CDR3 DNA reads TGTGCCAGCAAGGGACAAGCCTATGGCTACACCTTC.

This clone was seen a handful of times. The CDR3 DNA sequence: TGTGCCACCAGCCAAGGGACTAACAATCAGCCCCAGCATTTT. Its translation is CATSQGTNNQPQHF. The chain carries TRBV15 and TRBJ1-5, with a tentative D call TRBD1 (5 bases). Trimming stripped 5 bases from V and 3 bases from J, with 11 bases between. This CDR3 has 14 residues. CDR1 LNHNV and CDR2 YYDKDF come from the germline V gene (reference sequence).

J is TRBJ2-5 and V is TRBV28; no reliable D call. CDR1 and CDR2 from the germline V gene are MDHEN and SYDVKM. The ends were cut back, 3 bases at V and 2 bases at J, with 10 bases in the middle. This CDR3 has 14 amino acids. DNA for the CDR3: TGTGCCAGCAGTTTTTTGGGCACTCAAGAGACCCAGTACTTC. Protein sequence: CASSFLGTQETQYF.

V usage is TRBV5-1 and J usage is TRBJ2-1; D possibly corresponds to TRBD2 (5 bases). The CDR3 has 16 residues. The germline CDR1 and CDR2 sequences are SGHRS and YFSETQ. The germline V and J ends were trimmed by 2 bases and 0 bases, with 12 bases remaining between them. The CDR3 loop is CASSFLYGISYNEQFF. CDR3 coding DNA: TGCGCCAGCAGCTTCCTTTACGGGATCTCCTACAATGAGCAGTTCTTC.

V is TRBV5-1 and J is TRBJ2-7; 8 bases fit TRBD1. The J segment lost 8 bases and the V segment lost 3 bases, leaving 13 bases of the junction unmatched. Looked up from germline, CDR1 is SGHRS and CDR2 is YFSETQ. The CDR3 loop spans 15 amino acids. CDR3 coding DNA: TGCGCCAGCAGCTCTACCGGGACAGGTAACAGCCAGCAGTACTTC. This encodes CASSSTGTGNSQQYF.

CDR3 bases: TGTGCCATCAGTGAGATCCCCTACAGAGACAGTAACACTGAAGCTTTCTTT. Residues: CAISEIPYRDSNTEAFF. J is TRBJ1-1 and V is TRBV10-3; possibly TRBD1 for D (5 bases). This CDR3 region has 17 residues. Deletions cut 2 bases from V and 2 bases from J, with 18 bases between. In germline, CDR1 is ENHRY, CDR2 SYGVKD.

J is TRBJ2-3 and V is TRBV5-4, with D unclear. Deletions cut 0 bases from V and 2 bases from J, with 7 bases between. Germline CDR1 is SGHNT and CDR2 is YYREEE (reference sequence). This CDR3 region has 14 residues. The CDR3 bases are TGTGCCAGCAGCTTGGTGGGAACCACAGATACGCAGTATTTT. Its translation: CASSLVGTTDTQYF. Drawing the rest from reference TRBV5-4 and TRBJ2-3, the complete variable domain is ETGVTQSPTHLIKTRGQQVTLRCSSQSGHNTVSWYQQALGQGPQFIFQYYREEENGRGNFPPRFSGLQFPNYSSELNVNALELDDSALYLCASSLVGTTDTQYFGPGTRLTVL.

The rearrangement joins TRBV5-4 to TRBJ1-6; the match to TRBD1 covers 8 bases. The germline V gene encodes CDR1 SGHNT and CDR2 YYREEE (reference sequence). The CDR3 is 16 amino acids. V shed 4 bases and J 8 bases; nucleotides not matched to a gene: 11. The CDR3 here is CASSAKAGQVYSPLHF. The DNA of the CDR3 is TGTGCCAGCAGCGCAAAAGCGGGACAGGTGTATTCACCCCTCCACTTT. Full variable domain (outside the CDR3, taken from reference TRBV5-4 and TRBJ1-6): ETGVTQSPTHLIKTRGQQVTLRCSSQSGHNTVSWYQQALGQGPQFIFQYYREEENGRGNFPPRFSGLQFPNYSSELNVNALELDDSALYLCASSAKAGQVYSPLHFGNGTRLTVT.

The chain carries TRBV10-1 and TRBJ2-7; no reliable D call. V dropped 4 bases and J dropped 0 bases, with 13 bases sitting between them. The CDR3 sequence is 15 residues long. Germline CDR1 reads WNHNN; CDR2 reads SYGVQD (reference sequence). As DNA, the CDR3 is TGCGCCAGCAGTGTACGAGCGCTTACCTCCTACGAGCAGTACTTC. This translates into CASSVRALTSYEQYF.

With regard to this clone: At the DNA level, this CDR3 is encoded by other sequences in the same sample as well. J is TRBJ2-1 and V is TRBV5-4; 9 bases match TRBD2. J lost 4 bases, V lost 0 bases, and 2 bases had no gene match. The CDR3 sequence is 15 residues long. Germline CDR1 SGHNT, CDR2 YYREEE (reference sequence). The CDR3 protein is CASSLGLAGYNEQFF. CDR3 bases: TGTGCCAGCAGCTTGGGCCTAGCGGGGTACAATGAGCAGTTCTTC.

The rearrangement joins TRBV5-1 to TRBJ2-2; D tentatively fits TRBD1 or TRBD2 (6 bases each). The CDR3 sequence is 15 residues long. The V gene's germline CDR1 is SGHRS and CDR2 YFSETQ. Trimming removed 5 bases at V and 6 bases at J, with 17 bases between. Here the CDR3 DNA reads TGCGCCAGCAGATTGATGGGGGGCAAGGCCGGGGAGCTGTTTTTT. It encodes CASRLMGGKAGELFF.

The V and J genes are TRBV5-4 and TRBJ2-1; D is perhaps TRBD1 (5 bases). Trimming pared 6 bases from V and 8 bases from J, leaving 9 bases between. Germline lookup yields CDR1 SGHNT and CDR2 YYREEE (reference sequence). The CDR3 sequence is 11 residues long. The CDR3 loop reads CASTLRDEQFF. In DNA, the CDR3 is TGTGCCAGCACGCTCAGGGATGAGCAGTTCTTC.

The chain is built from TRBV6-5 and TRBJ1-6; 8 nucleotides line up with TRBD1. J lost 7 bases, V lost 6 bases, and 5 bases had no gene match. There are 14 residues in the CDR3. In germline, CDR1 is MNHEY, CDR2 SVGAGI. The CDR3 nucleotides read TGTGCCAGCAGCAGGGGGCAGACGAATTCACCCCTCCACTTT. It encodes CASSRGQTNSPLHF.

The chain carries TRBV6-5 and TRBJ1-2; no clear D gene. There are 15 residues in the CDR3. Germline V lookup: CDR1 MNHEY, CDR2 SVGAGI. With 5 bases removed from V and 2 bases from J, the gap between germline ends came to 15 bases. The CDR3 DNA sequence: TGTGCCAGCAGTACGAAAGGACGGTTAAACTATGGCTACACCTTC. This gives the protein CASSTKGRLNYGYTF.

The chain joins TRBV6-1 to TRBJ2-1, with D possibly being TRBD2 (6 bases). From germline, CDR1 is MNHNS and CDR2 SASEGT. Trimming cost V 2 bases and J 7 bases, with 21 bases left between them. The CDR3 loop spans 17 amino acids. The CDR3 sequence: CASSEPAGLTPVNEQFF. DNA of the CDR3: TGTGCCAGCAGTGAACCTGCGGGACTTACCCCTGTGAATGAGCAGTTCTTC.